A selection of T cell receptor beta chains follows, all from one sample in a study of T cell responses to AZD1222 COVID-19 vaccine. Assay used: immunoSEQ multiplex PCR; TCRdb lists only in-frame clones, some missing. The table includes some 190,000 clones, about nine tenths detected once. The sample in question was peripheral blood, obtained 28 days after the second AZD1222 dose. The receptors originated from an adult who received the AZD1222 COVID-19 vaccine. CDR3s include the opening cysteine and the closing phenylalanine or tryptophan. D genes are given only for firm matches. Clone size is shown for a subset of rows, as once, few, many or a class of expanded clone.

CDR3aa: CASSPAGARSNTEAFF
CDR3nt: TGTGCCAGCAGCCCCGCAGGGGCTAGATCGAACACTGAAGCTTTCTTT
j_gene: TRBJ1-1
abundance: .
d_gene: .
v_gene: TRBV7-3

CDR3aa: CSVESPAGGPGEQFF
CDR3nt: TGCAGCGTTGAAAGCCCAGCGGGAGGGCCGGGTGAGCAGTTCTTC
j_gene: TRBJ2-1
abundance: .
d_gene: TRBD2
v_gene: TRBV29-1

CDR3aa: CASSSLTGGSEQYF
CDR3nt: TGTGCCAGCAGTTCGCTGACAGGGGGCTCCGAGCAGTACTTC
j_gene: TRBJ2-7
abundance: .
d_gene: TRBD1
v_gene: TRBV27

CDR3aa: CASSPSGTKETQYF
CDR3nt: TGTGCCAGCTCACCTTCTGGGACAAAAGAGACCCAGTACTTC
j_gene: TRBJ2-5
abundance: .
d_gene: .
v_gene: TRBV18

CDR3aa: CASSWTENQPQHF
CDR3nt: TGTGCCAGCAGCTGGACTGAGAATCAGCCCCAGCATTTT
j_gene: TRBJ1-5
abundance: .
d_gene: .
v_gene: TRBV6-2/TRBV6-3

CDR3aa: CASLPRDQGDTEAFF
CDR3nt: TGTGCCAGCCTACCACGGGACCAAGGGGACACTGAAGCTTTCTTT
j_gene: TRBJ1-1
abundance: once
d_gene: .
v_gene: TRBV21-1

CDR3aa: CASSPWPPGGGNSPLHF
CDR3nt: TGTGCCAGCTCACCATGGCCCCCGGGGGGGGGTAATTCACCCCTCCACTTT
j_gene: TRBJ1-6
abundance: .
d_gene: .
v_gene: TRBV18

CDR3aa: CASSFRSGQNTEAFF
CDR3nt: TGTGCCAGCAGTTTTAGATCCGGGCAAAACACTGAAGCTTTCTTT
j_gene: TRBJ1-1
abundance: .
d_gene: .
v_gene: TRBV27

CDR3aa: CASRGSHRGTDTQYF
CDR3nt: TGTGCCAGCAGGGGGTCTCACCGGGGAACAGATACGCAGTATTTT
j_gene: TRBJ2-3
abundance: .
d_gene: .
v_gene: TRBV6-4

CDR3aa: CASSVRGNTEAFF
CDR3nt: TGTGCCAGCAGCGTGCGAGGGAACACTGAAGCTTTCTTT
j_gene: TRBJ1-1
abundance: .
d_gene: .
v_gene: TRBV9

CDR3aa: CSVLPLAGTDNEQFF
CDR3nt: TGCAGCGTGCTACCACTAGCGGGTACCGACAATGAGCAGTTCTTC
j_gene: TRBJ2-1
abundance: .
d_gene: TRBD2
v_gene: TRBV29-1

CDR3aa: CASSKTGLPPQHF
CDR3nt: TGTGCCAGCAGCAAGACAGGTCTTCCGCCCCAGCATTTT
j_gene: TRBJ1-5
abundance: .
d_gene: .
v_gene: TRBV7-2

CDR3aa: CASSRQGTSGNTIYF
CDR3nt: TGTGCCAGCAGCCGACAGGGTACCTCTGGAAACACCATATATTTT
j_gene: TRBJ1-3
abundance: .
d_gene: TRBD1
v_gene: TRBV9

CDR3aa: CASSLGRAGSTDTQYF
CDR3nt: TGCGCCAGCAGCCTGGGGCGGGCAGGGAGCACAGATACGCAGTATTTT
j_gene: TRBJ2-3
abundance: .
d_gene: .
v_gene: TRBV5-1

CDR3aa: CATSREIPRLGAFF
CDR3nt: TGTGCCACCAGCAGAGAAATCCCAAGGCTGGGAGCTTTCTTT
j_gene: TRBJ1-1
abundance: .
d_gene: .
v_gene: TRBV15

CDR3aa: CASSIKWDRVYEQYF
CDR3nt: TGTGCCAGTAGTATAAAGTGGGACAGGGTCTACGAGCAGTACTTC
j_gene: TRBJ2-7
abundance: .
d_gene: TRBD1
v_gene: TRBV19

CDR3aa: CASSLNSNSLSALHF
CDR3nt: TGTGCCAGCAGTCTTAACAGTAATAGTTTATCGGCCCTCCACTTT
j_gene: TRBJ1-6
abundance: .
d_gene: .
v_gene: TRBV2

CDR3aa: CASSTSTGVGEQYF
CDR3nt: TGTGCCAGCAGCACGTCAACAGGGGTGGGCGAGCAGTACTTC
j_gene: TRBJ2-7
abundance: once
d_gene: TRBD1
v_gene: TRBV9

CDR3aa: CAWSVSRGYEQYF
CDR3nt: TGTGCCTGGAGTGTCTCCCGGGGGTACGAGCAGTACTTC
j_gene: TRBJ2-7
abundance: .
d_gene: .
v_gene: TRBV30

CDR3aa: CASSKLGGNEQFF
CDR3nt: TGTGCCAGTAGTAAGCTAGGTGGGAATGAGCAGTTCTTC
j_gene: TRBJ2-1
abundance: .
d_gene: .
v_gene: TRBV19

CDR3aa: CASSRRSSRETQYF
CDR3nt: TGTGCCAGCAGCCGAAGGAGTAGCAGAGAGACCCAGTACTTC
j_gene: TRBJ2-5
abundance: .
d_gene: .
v_gene: TRBV7-9

CDR3aa: CASSYSIVTDTQYF
CDR3nt: TGTGCCAGCAGTTACTCGATAGTCACAGATACGCAGTATTTT
j_gene: TRBJ2-3
abundance: .
d_gene: .
v_gene: TRBV6-5

CDR3aa: CASSIEVPGANVLTF
CDR3nt: TGTGCCAGTAGTATAGAAGTACCTGGGGCCAACGTCCTGACTTTC
j_gene: TRBJ2-6
abundance: .
d_gene: .
v_gene: TRBV19

CDR3aa: CASSQVGGQPQHF
CDR3nt: TGTGCCAGCAGCCAAGTTGGGGGGCAGCCCCAGCATTTT
j_gene: TRBJ1-5
abundance: .
d_gene: .
v_gene: TRBV3-1/TRBV3-2

CDR3aa: CASSPMDRGGYGYTF
CDR3nt: TGTGCCAGCAGCCCGATGGACAGGGGTGGCTATGGCTACACCTTC
j_gene: TRBJ1-2
abundance: .
d_gene: TRBD1
v_gene: TRBV7-2

CDR3aa: CASSKGEGRGQPQHF
CDR3nt: TGTGCCAGCAGCAAAGGGGAGGGTAGGGGTCAGCCCCAGCATTTT
j_gene: TRBJ1-5
abundance: .
d_gene: .
v_gene: TRBV3-1/TRBV3-2

CDR3aa: CASSPIRQGSHEQYF
CDR3nt: TGTGCCAGCTCACCTATTCGGCAGGGGTCCCACGAGCAGTACTTC
j_gene: TRBJ2-7
abundance: .
d_gene: .
v_gene: TRBV18

CDR3aa: CASSSLAGGRDTQYF
CDR3nt: TGTGCCAGCAGTTCTCTAGCGGGAGGGAGAGATACGCAGTATTTT
j_gene: TRBJ2-3
abundance: .
d_gene: TRBD2
v_gene: TRBV27

CDR3aa: CASSPVRVRDTGELFF
CDR3nt: TGTGCCAGCTCACCAGTCAGGGTGCGAGACACCGGGGAGCTGTTTTTT
j_gene: TRBJ2-2
abundance: .
d_gene: .
v_gene: TRBV18

CDR3aa: CASSVGLGGDPETQYF
CDR3nt: TGTGCCAGCAGCGTAGGACTCGGGGGTGATCCGGAGACCCAGTACTTC
j_gene: TRBJ2-5
abundance: .
d_gene: .
v_gene: TRBV9

CDR3aa: CSVVPGPMNTEAFF
CDR3nt: TGCAGCGTTGTCCCCGGGCCCATGAACACTGAAGCTTTCTTT
j_gene: TRBJ1-1
abundance: .
d_gene: .
v_gene: TRBV29-1

CDR3aa: CASTFGGGNEKLFF
CDR3nt: TGTGCCAGCACCTTTGGCGGGGGTAATGAAAAACTGTTTTTT
j_gene: TRBJ1-4
abundance: .
d_gene: .
v_gene: TRBV13

CDR3aa: CASSQGQNNSPLHF
CDR3nt: TGTGCCAGCAGCCAGGGACAGAATAATTCACCCCTCCACTTT
j_gene: TRBJ1-6
abundance: .
d_gene: TRBD1
v_gene: TRBV11-3

CDR3aa: CASSRDTLNTEAFF
CDR3nt: TGTGCCAGTAGTCGGGACACCTTGAACACTGAAGCTTTCTTT
j_gene: TRBJ1-1
abundance: .
d_gene: .
v_gene: TRBV19

CDR3aa: CASSKGQRTEAFF
CDR3nt: TGTGCCAGTAGTAAGGGACAGCGGACTGAAGCTTTCTTT
j_gene: TRBJ1-1
abundance: .
d_gene: TRBD1
v_gene: TRBV19

CDR3aa: CASSETSGTRSTGELFF
CDR3nt: TGCGCCAGCAGTGAGACATCCGGGACAAGATCCACCGGGGAGCTGTTTTTT
j_gene: TRBJ2-2
abundance: .
d_gene: .
v_gene: TRBV10-1

CDR3aa: CASSPVPTLRIGGEGYTF
CDR3nt: TGTGCCAGCTCACCAGTACCAACCCTAAGAATCGGAGGGGAGGGCTACACCTTC
j_gene: TRBJ1-2
abundance: few
d_gene: .
v_gene: TRBV18

CDR3aa: CASSLSGRGFGYTF
CDR3nt: TGTGCCAGCAGTTTATCGGGGCGTGGGTTCGGCTACACCTTC
j_gene: TRBJ1-2
abundance: .
d_gene: .
v_gene: TRBV27

CDR3aa: CASSFKTGRYGYTF
CDR3nt: TGTGCCAGCAGCTTTAAGACAGGGCGTTATGGCTACACCTTC
j_gene: TRBJ1-2
abundance: .
d_gene: TRBD1
v_gene: TRBV5-6

CDR3aa: CASSLADAGIGAPLHF
CDR3nt: TGTGCCAGCAGCTTAGCTGACGCAGGGATCGGCGCACCCCTCCACTTT
j_gene: TRBJ1-6
abundance: .
d_gene: .
v_gene: TRBV7-9

CDR3aa: CASTPATGNYGYTF
CDR3nt: TGCGCCAGCACCCCAGCTACAGGGAACTATGGCTACACCTTC
j_gene: TRBJ1-2
abundance: .
d_gene: .
v_gene: TRBV5-1

CDR3aa: CASSPGASYNSPLHF
CDR3nt: TGTGCCAGCAGCCCCGGGGCCTCCTATAATTCACCCCTCCACTTT
j_gene: TRBJ1-6
abundance: .
d_gene: .
v_gene: TRBV11-2

CDR3aa: CASSLSGGDIQETQYF
CDR3nt: TGCGCCAGCAGCTTGTCAGGGGGGGACATCCAAGAGACCCAGTACTTC
j_gene: TRBJ2-5
abundance: .
d_gene: .
v_gene: TRBV5-1

CDR3aa: CASSQDQTGRTEAFF
CDR3nt: TGCGCCAGCAGCCAAGATCAGACAGGGAGGACTGAAGCTTTCTTT
j_gene: TRBJ1-1
abundance: .
d_gene: TRBD1
v_gene: TRBV4-3

CDR3aa: CASSLGAAYTDTQYF
CDR3nt: TGTGCCAGCAGCTTAGGAGCGGCTTACACAGATACGCAGTATTTT
j_gene: TRBJ2-3
abundance: .
d_gene: .
v_gene: TRBV7-9

CDR3aa: CASSARPDSPLHF
CDR3nt: TGTGCCAGCAGTGCCCGACCCGATTCACCCCTCCACTTT
j_gene: TRBJ1-6
abundance: .
d_gene: .
v_gene: TRBV2

CDR3aa: CASSLIWIGELFF
CDR3nt: TGTGCCAGCAGTTTAATTTGGATCGGGGAGCTGTTTTTT
j_gene: TRBJ2-2
abundance: .
d_gene: .
v_gene: TRBV12-3/TRBV12-4

CDR3aa: CASSSTPLGQQYF
CDR3nt: TGTGCCAGCAGCTCGACACCGCTCGGGCAGCAGTACTTC
j_gene: TRBJ2-7
abundance: .
d_gene: .
v_gene: TRBV7-3

CDR3aa: CASSSQPLDRGGSGYTF
CDR3nt: TGTGCCAGCAGCTCCCAACCCCTGGACAGGGGCGGGAGTGGCTACACCTTC
j_gene: TRBJ1-2
abundance: .
d_gene: TRBD1
v_gene: TRBV7-9

CDR3aa: CASSLGTAPSQETQYF
CDR3nt: TGTGCCAGCAGTTTGGGGACAGCGCCTTCCCAAGAGACCCAGTACTTC
j_gene: TRBJ2-5
abundance: .
d_gene: TRBD1
v_gene: TRBV27

CDR3aa: CASSQTIFFGSPNSPLHF
CDR3nt: TGTGCCAGCAGCCAGACAATCTTTTTCGGGAGCCCTAATTCACCCCTCCACTTT
j_gene: TRBJ1-6
abundance: once
d_gene: .
v_gene: TRBV5-8

CDR3aa: CASSLGAARGQGTQYF
CDR3nt: TGTGCCAGCAGCTTGGGTGCTGCCAGGGGACAGGGGACCCAGTACTTC
j_gene: TRBJ2-5
abundance: .
d_gene: TRBD1
v_gene: TRBV5-4

CDR3aa: CASSTGHLDTGELFF
CDR3nt: TGTGCCAGCAGCACGGGGCATTTAGACACCGGGGAGCTGTTTTTT
j_gene: TRBJ2-2
abundance: few
d_gene: .
v_gene: TRBV7-9